These 9 T cell receptor beta chains were sequenced from one sample in a study of cytomegalovirus exposure and HLA in healthy donors. The PCR used 60 Vbeta and 13 Jbeta primers. Some clones are missing from TCRdb's copy, which holds only in-frame ones; the method was immunoSEQ multiplex PCR. The repertoire has tens of thousands of clones, 65% to 80% of them found once; the top ten carry about 9.7%. Sequences were obtained from PBMCs. The source is a woman in her forties or fifties in good health and CMV-seronegative.

This clone has only a few counts. The chain employs TRBV28 and TRBJ1-1; tentative D call: TRBD1 (5 bases). CDR1 and CDR2 from the germline V gene are MDHEN and SYDVKM. V lost 10 bases, J lost 13 bases, and 25 bases lay in between. The CDR3 runs 13 residues. CDR3 sequence (DNA): TGTGCCATCACCCCGGGGGACTGGGGTCGTAATTTCTTT. Amino acids: CAITPGDWGRNFF.

Comments on this clone: The junction differs from germline at one of its ends, possibly a read error. The rearrangement uses TRBV7-7 and TRBJ2-1, with 7 bases fitting TRBD2. Germline V lookup: CDR1 SSHAT, CDR2 FNYEAQ (reference sequence). This CDR3 has 13 residues. The CDR3 sequence is CASSLGTKREQFF. Written as DNA, the CDR3 is TGTGCTAGCAGCTTAGGGACTAAACGGGAGCAGTTCTTC.

This sequence joins TRBV30 and TRBJ1-6; D is unresolved. The CDR3 consists of 12 residues. V dropped 3 bases and J dropped 9 bases, with 9 bases sitting between them. CDR1 GTSNPN and CDR2 SVGIG come from the germline V gene (reference sequence). The CDR3 nucleotides read TGTGCCTGGAGCAGGTCCCTTTCACCCCTCCACTTT. Translated, it gives CAWSRSLSPLHF.

This sequence joins TRBV19 and TRBJ1-6; maybe TRBD1 (5 bases). V lost 5 bases to trimming and J lost 9 bases, with 11 bases between them. CDR3 length: 13 amino acids. CDR1 is LNHDA and CDR2 is SQIVND in the germline V gene (reference sequence). CDR3 in DNA: TGTGCCAGTAGTTCGGGGGATGGTTCACCCCTCCACTTT. This translates into CASSSGDGSPLHF.

V is TRBV29-1 and J is TRBJ1-2; 10 nucleotides align to TRBD1. After removal of 4 bases from V and 6 bases from J, the junction contained 11 bases not matched to a gene. Germline CDR1 and CDR2: SQVTM and ANQGSEA. This CDR3 is built from 15 residues. CDR3 region: CSVGGQGPPFHGYTF. The CDR3 DNA sequence: TGCAGCGTTGGGGGACAGGGGCCGCCCTTTCATGGCTACACCTTC.

This clone has just a few counts. The rearrangement links TRBV6-5 to TRBJ1-4; no clear D. Trimming removed 3 bases from V and 2 bases from J, with 7 bases in between. Germline-derived CDR1 and CDR2 are MNHEY and SVGAGI. The CDR3 runs to 14 residues. The CDR3 DNA reads TGTGCCAGCAGTTATGGCAGGACTAATGAAAAACTGTTTTTT. It translates to CASSYGRTNEKLFF.

DNA of the CDR3: TGTGCCAGCAGCTTAGCCCGACTTAGCACAGATACGCAGTATTTT. Translating it yields CASSLARLSTDTQYF. The rearrangement uses TRBV7-2 and TRBJ2-3; D remains ambiguous. Looked up from germline, CDR1 is SGHTA and CDR2 is FQGNSA. The germline V and J ends were trimmed by 0 bases and 0 bases, with 7 bases remaining between them. The CDR3 extends over 15 amino acids.

The chain uses TRBV9 and TRBJ1-3; perhaps TRBD1 as D (5 bases). V lost 0 bases to trimming and J lost 4 bases, with 11 bases between them. The germline V gene has CDR1 SGDLS and CDR2 YYNGEE. The CDR3 length is 15 residues. The CDR3 DNA is TGTGCCAGCAGCGTAGCATCGGCAGGGGGAAACACCATATATTTT. This gives the protein CASSVASAGGNTIYF. The full variable domain, completed using reference TRBV9 and TRBJ1-3, is DSGVTQTPKHLITATGQRVTLRCSPRSGDLSVYWYQQSLDQGLQFLIQYYNGEERAKGNILERFSAQQFPDLHSELNLSSLELGDSALYFCASSVASAGGNTIYFGEGSWLTVV.

V usage is TRBV10-3 and J usage is TRBJ2-3; the match to TRBD2 covers 8 bases. Germline CDR1 is ENHRY and CDR2 is SYGVKD. The CDR3 covers 14 residues. V was pared by 2 bases and J by 4 bases, with 2 bases of the junction left unmatched. Here the CDR3 reads CAISEPGGADTQYF. CDR3 in DNA: TGTGCCATCAGTGAGCCGGGGGGGGCAGATACGCAGTATTTT.